This T cell receptor beta chain comes out of a study of cytomegalovirus exposure and HLA in healthy donors. Study-level results: The presence/absence work took it that sequencing depth was about the same across donors.

The length of the CDR3 is 15 residues. The V gene lost 2 bases and the J gene lost 2 bases, with 13 bases spanning the gap. CDR1 is MNHEY, CDR2 SMNVEV, per germline (reference sequence). On this clone itself: Its antigen remains unknown.

13 Jbeta primers and 60 Vbeta primers were used for the PCR. The method was immunoSEQ multiplex PCR; TCRdb's version includes in-frame clones alone and lacks a portion of them. The table lists 140,000 to 150,000 clones, 75% to 90% of them singletons. The rearrangement joins TRBV27 to TRBJ2-7; TRBD1 is a possible D gene (5 bases). Sequencing used PBMCs. The TCR was taken from a woman between 25 and 40 years old in good health and CMV-seronegative. The CDR3 spells CASSLTSVGAYEQYF. In DNA form, the CDR3 reads TGTGCCAGCAGTTTAACCTCAGTAGGGGCCTACGAGCAGTACTTC.